This TCR beta chain was found in a study of T cell responses to AZD1222 COVID-19 vaccine. Study conclusions and caveats: Repertoire sampling happened only post peak T cell response.

This CDR3 spans 13 amino acids. Germline CDR1 is SGHRS and CDR2 is YFSETQ. V was shortened by 6 bases and J by 3 bases, with 12 bases between the two germline ends. Repertoires were generated with immunoSEQ multiplex PCR, while TCRdb's copy carries only in-frame clones and drops some. Here the sample spans 110,000 or so clones, around nine tenths being singletons. This clone was counted a single time. Antigen specificity is unknown. The chain has TRBV5-1 and TRBJ2-5; unclear D gene. This specimen consisted of peripheral blood, obtained 28 days after the second AZD1222 dose. This clonotype was obtained from an adult who received the AZD1222 COVID-19 vaccine. The CDR3 loop is CASKPGGEETQYF. The DNA for the CDR3 is TGCGCCAGCAAGCCCGGCGGAGAAGAGACCCAGTACTTC.